The subject of this entry is one T cell receptor (beta chain). Its antigen is not identified. This CDR3 is 13 amino acids long. Trimming cost V 7 bases and J 2 bases; bases outside gene matches: 7. The germline gives CDR1 GTSNPN, CDR2 SVGIG (reference sequence). These data come from a study of CD8+CD57+ T cells in acquired aplastic anemia. Study-wide context: Sorted CD4+ and CD8+ cell DNA averaged about 3 ug. Healthy donor CD4+ samples were sequenced to a depth that averaged roughly 10 million reads.

Study findings and constraints: Any difference that existed in CD8+ Simpson's diversity between patients and controls was not significant. Sharing between patients and controls was observed for over 25 CD8+ CDR3 sequences.

Genomic DNA templated the TCR beta VDJ and CDR3 profiling. MiXCR, applied by TCRdb to the reads, yields one record per CDR3 protein. The sample holds roughly 190,000 distinct CDR3 sequences, roughly half seen once. This TCR came from a human donor in good health, serving as a control. The rearrangement links TRBV30 to TRBJ2-7; TRBD1 agrees at 8 bases. Material: sorted CD4+, CD8+, or CD8+CD57+ T cells (not recorded which) from PBMCs. The CDR3 region is CALTGASAYEQYF. The CDR3 nucleotides read TGTGCCTTGACAGGGGCCAGCGCCTACGAGCAGTACTTC.